This T cell receptor beta chain was profiled in a study of CD8+CD57+ T cells in acquired aplastic anemia. Study details: Each DNA sample taken from sorted CD4+ and CD8+ cells came to about 3.2 ug on average.

CDR1 and CDR2 (germline): MGHDK, SYGVNS. The CDR3 runs to 12 residues. V shed 6 bases and J shed 6 bases, with 12 bases lying between them. Patients sequenced had flow cytometry evidence of CD8+CD57+ cell expansion. Genomic DNA, the template, was used for profiling of the TCR beta VDJ and CDR3. TCRdb reprocessed the reads with MiXCR, giving one entry per CDR3 protein. The sample comprises about half a million distinct CDR3 sequences, over 25% of which are singletons, and 0.8% to 0.85% rests with the top ten. The sample consisted of sorted CD4+, CD8+, or CD8+CD57+ T cells (not recorded which) from PBMCs. The chain couples TRBV25-1 to TRBJ2-7; a possible D gene is TRBD1 (6 bases). The clonotype comes from a human donor with aplastic anemia. CDR3 sequence: CASSFTGSEQYF. The DNA of the CDR3 is TGTGCCAGCAGCTTTACAGGGAGCGAGCAGTACTTC.